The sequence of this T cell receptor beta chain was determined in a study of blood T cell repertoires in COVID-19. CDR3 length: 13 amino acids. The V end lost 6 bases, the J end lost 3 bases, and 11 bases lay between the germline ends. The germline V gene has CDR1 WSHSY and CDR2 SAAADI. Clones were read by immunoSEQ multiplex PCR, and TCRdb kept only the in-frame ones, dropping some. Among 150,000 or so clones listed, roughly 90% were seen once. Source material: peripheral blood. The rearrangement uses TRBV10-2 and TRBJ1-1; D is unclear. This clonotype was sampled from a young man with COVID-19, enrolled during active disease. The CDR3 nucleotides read TGCGCCAGCAGCGGGGATTTCGACACTGAAGCTTTCTTT. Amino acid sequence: CASSGDFDTEAFF.